The rows below give T cell receptor beta chains drawn from one sample of a study of blood T cell repertoires in COVID-19. The table came from immunoSEQ multiplex PCR; TCRdb's copy has only in-frame clones and leaves some out. The table has about 260,000 clones, about 90% seen once. The sequencing sample was made of peripheral blood. Every receptor here comes from a person aged 18 to 35 with COVID-19, enrolled during active disease. Both conserved end residues are part of each CDR3. D genes are given only for firm matches. Part of the rows lack a size; the others show once, few, many or a class for expanded clones.

TRBJ1-1 | TRBD1 | TRBV19 | few | CAIDAGGTEAFF | TGTGCCATCGACGCAGGGGGGACTGAAGCTTTCTTT
TRBJ2-2 | TRBD2 | TRBV5-6 | once | CASRLAGVVGELFF | TGTGCCAGCAGACTAGCGGGAGTGGTCGGGGAGCTGTTTTTT
TRBJ1-5 | NA | TRBV6-5 | NA | CASRRDSNQPQHF | TGTGCCAGCAGGAGGGATAGCAATCAGCCCCAGCATTTT
TRBJ2-2 | TRBD2 | TRBV7-8 | NA | CASSTLNRVAGGRTGELFF | TGTGCCAGCAGCACTCTCAACAGGGTAGCGGGAGGCCGGACCGGGGAGCTGTTTTTT
TRBJ2-3 | NA | TRBV2 | NA | CASSELITDTQYF | TGTGCCAGCAGTGAATTAATCACAGATACGCAGTATTTT
TRBJ2-5 | NA | TRBV19 | NA | CASSISLGLGETQYF | TGTGCCAGTAGTATTTCACTAGGGTTGGGAGAGACCCAGTACTTC
TRBJ2-7 | NA | TRBV5-4 | NA | CASSLGGVRHEQYF | TGTGCCAGCAGCTTGGGGGGGGTTCGGCACGAGCAGTACTTC
TRBJ1-2 | NA | TRBV5-1 | NA | CASSPTPANYGYTF | TGCGCCAGCAGCCCCACCCCAGCTAACTATGGCTACACCTTC
TRBJ1-1 | NA | TRBV28 | NA | CASSLGGGDTEAFF | TGTGCCAGCAGCCTGGGTGGGGGGGACACTGAAGCTTTCTTT
TRBJ2-3 | NA | TRBV5-6 | NA | CASSLEPRDTQYF | TGTGCCAGCAGCTTGGAACCGAGGGATACGCAGTATTTT
TRBJ2-5 | NA | TRBV6-5 | NA | CASRRSGAPGETQYF | TGTGCCAGCAGGAGATCAGGAGCCCCAGGGGAGACCCAGTACTTC
TRBJ2-7 | TRBD1 | TRBV7-9 | NA | CASSLPGQGSYEQYF | TGTGCCAGCAGCTTACCCGGACAGGGGTCCTACGAGCAGTACTTC
TRBJ2-7 | NA | TRBV5-1 | NA | CASSLNRESYEQYF | TGCGCCAGCAGCTTAAATCGGGAATCCTACGAGCAGTACTTC
TRBJ2-3 | NA | TRBV2 | NA | CASSGADTQYF | TGTGCCAGCAGCGGGGCAGATACGCAGTATTTT
TRBJ2-1 | TRBD1 | TRBV28 | NA | CASSSRQGGNEQFF | TGTGCCAGCAGTTCTCGACAGGGGGGTAATGAGCAGTTCTTC
TRBJ2-1 | NA | TRBV29-1 | NA | CSVEYGYNEQFF | TGCAGCGTTGAATACGGTTACAATGAGCAGTTCTTC
TRBJ2-7 | NA | TRBV7-2 | NA | CASSFTGGYEQYF | TGTGCCAGCAGCTTCACGGGTGGTTACGAGCAGTACTTC
TRBJ2-7 | TRBD2 | TRBV5-4 | NA | CASGTSDAYEQYF | TGTGCCAGCGGGACTAGCGACGCCTACGAGCAGTACTTC
TRBJ2-1 | TRBD2 | TRBV24-1 | NA | CATGPASGGVEQFF | TGTGCCACCGGGCCAGCTAGCGGAGGGGTTGAGCAGTTCTTC
TRBJ1-2 | NA | TRBV6-4 | NA | CASSSEGGAGGYTF | TGTGCCAGCAGCAGTGAGGGGGGGGCCGGTGGCTACACCTTC
TRBJ1-3 | NA | TRBV7-3 | NA | CASSLAPGRRKRGSGNTIYF | TGTGCCAGCAGCTTAGCCCCCGGCAGGAGAAAAAGGGGCTCTGGAAACACCATATATTTT
TRBJ2-3 | TRBD1 | TRBV6-1 | NA | CASSATGSLSTDTQYF | TGTGCCAGCAGTGCGACAGGGTCCCTCTCCACAGATACGCAGTATTTT
TRBJ1-2 | TRBD1 | TRBV3-1/TRBV3-2 | NA | CASSQASHRGRYGYTF | TGTGCCAGCAGCCAAGCAAGCCACAGGGGGCGCTATGGCTACACCTTC
TRBJ2-3 | NA | TRBV10-3 | NA | CATLDNKYSTDTQYF | TGTGCCACACTGGACAACAAATATTCCACAGATACGCAGTATTTT
TRBJ2-7 | TRBD1 | TRBV7-9 | few | CASSLRTGPPGQALYEQYF | TGTGCCAGCAGCTTACGTACGGGCCCCCCGGGACAGGCGCTCTACGAGCAGTACTTC
TRBJ2-1 | TRBD1 | TRBV7-2 | NA | CASSSSGTGYNEQFF | TGTGCCAGCAGCTCTTCCGGGACAGGATACAATGAGCAGTTCTTC
TRBJ1-5 | NA | TRBV2 | NA | CASSPEALLNQPQHF | TGTGCCAGCAGTCCCGAGGCACTGCTCAATCAGCCCCAGCATTTT
TRBJ2-4 | TRBD2 | TRBV4-2 | NA | CASSQDLPHGTSGKRNIQYF | TGTGCCAGCAGCCAAGACCTCCCCCACGGGACTAGCGGGAAGAGAAACATTCAGTACTTC
TRBJ2-7 | TRBD1 | TRBV10-1 | NA | CASRGNRGLGEQYF | TGCGCCAGCAGGGGGAACAGGGGGCTTGGCGAGCAGTACTTC
TRBJ1-1 | NA | TRBV29-1 | NA | CSVDEMNTEAFF | TGCAGCGTTGACGAGATGAACACTGAAGCTTTCTTT
TRBJ1-3 | NA | TRBV7-9 | NA | CASSLEGTSGNTIYF | TGTGCCAGCAGCTTAGAAGGGACTTCTGGAAACACCATATATTTT
TRBJ2-7 | TRBD2 | TRBV7-6 | NA | CASSLASGLAGVSGPYEQYF | TGTGCCAGCAGCTTAGCGTCGGGACTAGCGGGAGTGTCTGGGCCCTACGAGCAGTACTTC
TRBJ2-1 | TRBD2 | TRBV5-1 | NA | CASSPGLAGIEQFF | TGCGCCAGCAGCCCAGGACTAGCGGGAATTGAGCAGTTCTTC
TRBJ2-1 | TRBD2 | TRBV27 | NA | CASSPLAVTYNEQFF | TGTGCCAGCAGTCCGCTAGCGGTTACCTACAATGAGCAGTTCTTC
TRBJ2-5 | TRBD2 | TRBV7-9 | NA | CASSLPFPASGREETQYF | TGTGCCAGCAGCTTACCTTTCCCGGCTAGCGGGAGGGAAGAGACCCAGTACTTC
TRBJ2-1 | NA | TRBV6-5 | NA | CASSYSSVSNGQFF | TGTGCCAGCAGTTACTCGTCGGTGTCTAATGGGCAGTTCTTC
TRBJ2-7 | TRBD1 | TRBV5-1 | many | CASSSRQGAYEQYF | TGCGCCAGCAGTAGTAGACAGGGGGCCTACGAGCAGTACTTC